The 4 T cell receptor beta chains reported below all come from one sample, sequenced in a study of blood T cell repertoires in COVID-19. The repertoire was sequenced with immunoSEQ multiplex PCR; TCRdb's copy has only in-frame clones and lacks some. The table lists approximately 350,000 clones, roughly 90% of them singletons. The sample comprised peripheral blood. All receptors derive from a man aged 40-50 years with acute or convalescent COVID-19.

The chain joins TRBV18 to TRBJ1-6; the match to TRBD1 covers 7 bases. With 2 bases clipped from V and 9 bases from J, the junction kept 4 bases outside the gene matches. There are 14 residues in the CDR3. Germline lookup yields CDR1 KGHSH and CDR2 LQKENI. The CDR3 sequence: CASSPVQGRSPLHF. CDR3 coding DNA: TGTGCCAGCTCACCAGTACAGGGGCGTTCACCCCTCCACTTT.

The V and J genes are TRBV19 and TRBJ2-2; 8 nucleotides align to TRBD1. Germline assignment: CDR1 LNHDA and CDR2 SQIVND (reference sequence). V was pared by 8 bases and J by 6 bases, with 11 bases of the junction left unmatched. The CDR3 is 15 residues long. CDR3 in amino acids: CASCLGRGQSGELFF. The CDR3 DNA is TGTGCCAGTTGCTTAGGCAGGGGGCAATCCGGGGAGCTGTTTTTT. The full variable domain, completed using reference TRBV19 and TRBJ2-2, is DGGITQSPKYLFRKEGQNVTLSCEQNLNHDAMYWYRQDPGQGLRLIYYSQIVNDFQKGDIAEGYSVSREKKESFPLTVTSAQKNPTAFYLCASCLGRGQSGELFFGEGSRLTVL.

The chain links TRBV7-8 to TRBJ1-2; 8 nucleotides line up with TRBD1. The germline V gene encodes CDR1 SGHVS and CDR2 FQNEAQ. V gave up 0 bases and J gave up 3 bases; unmatched junction bases: 3. The CDR3 is 15 amino acids. The CDR3 protein is CASSLAQGVHYGYTF. The CDR3 DNA reads TGTGCCAGCAGCTTAGCACAGGGGGTCCACTATGGCTACACCTTC.

The chain is built from TRBV6-5 and TRBJ2-2; 12 bases line up with TRBD2. Germline trimming cut 6 bases from V and 4 bases from J; bases unmatched to any gene: 3. In germline, CDR1 is MNHEY, CDR2 SVGAGI. The CDR3 length is 15 residues. CDR3 nucleotides: TGTGCCAGCAGGCCTAGCGGGAGGGGCACCGGGGAGCTGTTTTTT. Protein product: CASRPSGRGTGELFF.